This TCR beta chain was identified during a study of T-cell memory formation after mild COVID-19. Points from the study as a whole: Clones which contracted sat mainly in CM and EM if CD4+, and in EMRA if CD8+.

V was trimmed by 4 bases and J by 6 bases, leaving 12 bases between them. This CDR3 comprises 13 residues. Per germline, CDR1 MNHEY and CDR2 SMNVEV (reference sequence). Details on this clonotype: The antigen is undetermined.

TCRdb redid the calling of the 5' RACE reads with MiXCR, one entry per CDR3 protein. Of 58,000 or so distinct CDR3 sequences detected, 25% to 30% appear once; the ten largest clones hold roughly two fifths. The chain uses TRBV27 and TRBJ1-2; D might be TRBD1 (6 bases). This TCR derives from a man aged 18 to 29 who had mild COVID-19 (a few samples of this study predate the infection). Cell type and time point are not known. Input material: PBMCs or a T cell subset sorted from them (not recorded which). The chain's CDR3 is CASSSGGHDGYTF. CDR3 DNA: TGTGCCAGCAGTTCCGGGGGACATGATGGCTACACCTTC.